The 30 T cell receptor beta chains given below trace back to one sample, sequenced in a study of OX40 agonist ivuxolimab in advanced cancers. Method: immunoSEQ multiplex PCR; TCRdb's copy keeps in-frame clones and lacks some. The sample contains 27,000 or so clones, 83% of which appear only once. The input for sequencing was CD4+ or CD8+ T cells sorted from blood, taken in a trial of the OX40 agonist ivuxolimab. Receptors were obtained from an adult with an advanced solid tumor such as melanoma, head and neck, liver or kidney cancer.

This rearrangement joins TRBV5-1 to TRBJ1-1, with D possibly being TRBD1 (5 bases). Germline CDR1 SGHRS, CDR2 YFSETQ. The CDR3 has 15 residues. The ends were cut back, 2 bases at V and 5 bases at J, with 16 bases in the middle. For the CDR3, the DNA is TGCGCCAGCAGCTTTACGCCAGATCGGGGGACTGAAGCTTTCTTT. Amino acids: CASSFTPDRGTEAFF.

CDR3 nucleotide sequence: TGCGCCAGCAGCCAAAATACAGGGGGCTCTAATGAAAAACTGTTTTTT. Its translation: CASSQNTGGSNEKLFF. The chain carries TRBV4-1 and TRBJ1-4; 9 bases align to TRBD1. Germline lookup yields CDR1 MGHRA and CDR2 YSYEKL. J gave up 3 bases and V 2 bases, and 4 bases lay outside the gene matches. This CDR3 has 16 amino acids.

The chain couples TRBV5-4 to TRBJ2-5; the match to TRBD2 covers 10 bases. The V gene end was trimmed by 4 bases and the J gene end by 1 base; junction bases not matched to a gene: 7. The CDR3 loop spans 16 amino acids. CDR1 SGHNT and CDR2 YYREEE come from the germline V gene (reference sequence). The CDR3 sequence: CASSPGLAARQETQYF. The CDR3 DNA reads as TGTGCCAGCAGCCCCGGACTAGCGGCCCGCCAAGAGACCCAGTACTTC.

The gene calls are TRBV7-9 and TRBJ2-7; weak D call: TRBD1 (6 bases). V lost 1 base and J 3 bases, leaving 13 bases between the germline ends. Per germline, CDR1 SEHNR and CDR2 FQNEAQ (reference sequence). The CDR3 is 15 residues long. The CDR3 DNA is TGTGCCAGCAGCTTAGATTGGGGGCCGAGCTACGAGCAGTACTTC. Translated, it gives CASSLDWGPSYEQYF.

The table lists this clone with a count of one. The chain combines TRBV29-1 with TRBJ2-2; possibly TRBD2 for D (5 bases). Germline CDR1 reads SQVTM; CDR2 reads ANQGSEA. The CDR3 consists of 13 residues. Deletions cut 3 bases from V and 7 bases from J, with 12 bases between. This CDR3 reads CSVERADIGELFF. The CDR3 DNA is TGCAGCGTTGAGAGGGCGGATATCGGGGAGCTGTTTTTT.

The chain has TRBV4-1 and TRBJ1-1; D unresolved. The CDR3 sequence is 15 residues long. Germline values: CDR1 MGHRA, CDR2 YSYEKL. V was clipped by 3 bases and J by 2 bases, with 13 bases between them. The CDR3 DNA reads TGCGCCAGCAGCCAGAAAGTGCCAGTCAACACTGAAGCTTTCTTT. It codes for CASSQKVPVNTEAFF.

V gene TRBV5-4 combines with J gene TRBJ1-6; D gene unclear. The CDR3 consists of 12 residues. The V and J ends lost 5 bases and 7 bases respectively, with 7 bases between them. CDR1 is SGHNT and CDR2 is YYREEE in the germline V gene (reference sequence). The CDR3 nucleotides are TGTGCCAGCAGGGAGCCGAATTCACCCCTCCACTTT. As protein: CASREPNSPLHF.

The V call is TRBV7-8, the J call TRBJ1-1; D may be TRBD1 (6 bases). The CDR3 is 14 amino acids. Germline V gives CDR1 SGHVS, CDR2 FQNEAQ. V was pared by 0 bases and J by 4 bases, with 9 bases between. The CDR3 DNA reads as TGTGCCAGCAGCTTAGCGAGGGGGTTCACTGAAGCTTTCTTT. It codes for CASSLARGFTEAFF.

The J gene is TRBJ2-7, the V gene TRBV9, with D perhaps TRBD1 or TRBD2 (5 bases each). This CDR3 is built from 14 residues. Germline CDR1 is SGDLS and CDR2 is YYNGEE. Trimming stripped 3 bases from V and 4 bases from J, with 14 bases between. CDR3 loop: CASSAGTGKYEQYF. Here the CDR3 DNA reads TGTGCCAGCAGCGCAGGGACGGGAAAGTACGAGCAGTACTTC.

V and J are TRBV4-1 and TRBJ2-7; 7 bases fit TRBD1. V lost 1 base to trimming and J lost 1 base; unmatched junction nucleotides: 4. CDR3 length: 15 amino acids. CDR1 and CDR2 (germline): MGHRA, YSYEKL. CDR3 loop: CASSQGTTGSYEQYF. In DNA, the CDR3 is TGCGCCAGCAGCCAAGGTACGACAGGGTCCTACGAGCAGTACTTC.

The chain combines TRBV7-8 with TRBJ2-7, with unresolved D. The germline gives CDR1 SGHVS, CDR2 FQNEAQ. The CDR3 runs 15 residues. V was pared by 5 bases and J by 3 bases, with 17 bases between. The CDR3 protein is CASSPVQPSLYEQYF. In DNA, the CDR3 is TGTGCCAGCAGCCCGGTGCAGCCGAGCCTCTACGAGCAGTACTTC. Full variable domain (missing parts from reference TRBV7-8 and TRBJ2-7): GAGVSQSPRYKVAKRGQDVALRCDPISGHVSLFWYQQALGQGPEFLTYFQNEAQLDKSGLPSDRFFAERPEGSVSTLKIQRTQQEDSAVYLCASSPVQPSLYEQYFGPGTRLTVT.

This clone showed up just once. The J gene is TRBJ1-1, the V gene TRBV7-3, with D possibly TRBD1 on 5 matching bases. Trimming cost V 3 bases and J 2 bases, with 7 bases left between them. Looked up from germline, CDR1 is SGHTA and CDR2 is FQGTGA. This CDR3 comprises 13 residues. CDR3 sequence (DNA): TGTGCCAGCAGCTTGGGGACCAACACTGAAGCTTTCTTT. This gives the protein CASSLGTNTEAFF.

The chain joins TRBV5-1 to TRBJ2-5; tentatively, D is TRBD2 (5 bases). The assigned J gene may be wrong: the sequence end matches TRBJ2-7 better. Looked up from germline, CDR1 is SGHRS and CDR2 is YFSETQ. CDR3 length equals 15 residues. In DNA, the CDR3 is TGCGCCAGCAGACTCAGACCATCCGCGGGCTACGAGCAGTACTTC. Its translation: CASRLRPSAGYEQYF.

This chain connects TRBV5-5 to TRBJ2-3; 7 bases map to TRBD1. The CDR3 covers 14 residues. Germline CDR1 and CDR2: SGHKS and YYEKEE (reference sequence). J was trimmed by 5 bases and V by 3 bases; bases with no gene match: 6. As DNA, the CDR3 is TGTGCCAGCAGCTGGGGCTCAGGGGGAGATACGCAGTATTTT. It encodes CASSWGSGGDTQYF.

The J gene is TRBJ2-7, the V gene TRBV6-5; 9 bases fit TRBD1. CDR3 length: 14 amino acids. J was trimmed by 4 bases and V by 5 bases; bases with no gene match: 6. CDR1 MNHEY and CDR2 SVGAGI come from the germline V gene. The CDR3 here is CASSAGTGRYEQYF. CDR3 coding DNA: TGTGCCAGCAGTGCTGGGACAGGGCGGTACGAGCAGTACTTC.

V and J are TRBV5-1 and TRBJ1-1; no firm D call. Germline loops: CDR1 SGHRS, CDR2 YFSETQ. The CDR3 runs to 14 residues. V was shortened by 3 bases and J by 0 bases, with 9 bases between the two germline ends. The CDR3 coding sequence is TGCGCCAGCAGCTCTAACAACCTGAACACTGAAGCTTTCTTT. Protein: CASSSNNLNTEAFF.

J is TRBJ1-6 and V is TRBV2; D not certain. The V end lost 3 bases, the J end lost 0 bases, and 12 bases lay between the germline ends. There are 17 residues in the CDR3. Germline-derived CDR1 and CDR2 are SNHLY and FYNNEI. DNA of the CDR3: TGTGCCAGCAGTGAGGGGATGGGGAGCTCCTATAATTCACCCCTCCACTTT. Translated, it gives CASSEGMGSSYNSPLHF.

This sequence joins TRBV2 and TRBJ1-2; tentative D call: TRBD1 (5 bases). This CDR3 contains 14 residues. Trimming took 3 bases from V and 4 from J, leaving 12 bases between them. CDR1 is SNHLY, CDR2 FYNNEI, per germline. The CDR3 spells CASSESRDSYGYTF. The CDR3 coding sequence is TGTGCCAGCAGTGAGTCCAGGGACTCCTATGGCTACACCTTC.

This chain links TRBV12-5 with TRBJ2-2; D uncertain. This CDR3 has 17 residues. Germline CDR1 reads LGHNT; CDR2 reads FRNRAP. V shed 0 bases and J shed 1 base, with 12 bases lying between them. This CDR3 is CASGLVGDLLNTGELFF. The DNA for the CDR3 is TGTGCTAGTGGTTTGGTGGGTGATCTGTTGAACACCGGGGAGCTGTTTTTT.

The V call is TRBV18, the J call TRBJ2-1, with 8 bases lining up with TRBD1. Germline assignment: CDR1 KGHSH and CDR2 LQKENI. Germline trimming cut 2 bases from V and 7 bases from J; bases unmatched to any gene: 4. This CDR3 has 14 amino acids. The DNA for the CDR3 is TGTGCCAGCTCACCATCGACAGGGGTGAATGAGCAGTTCTTC. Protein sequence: CASSPSTGVNEQFF.

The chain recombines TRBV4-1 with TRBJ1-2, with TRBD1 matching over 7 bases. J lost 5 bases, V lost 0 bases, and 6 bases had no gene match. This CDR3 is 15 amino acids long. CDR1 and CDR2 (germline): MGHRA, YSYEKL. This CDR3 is CASSQDDREMYGYTF. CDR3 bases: TGCGCCAGCAGCCAAGATGACAGGGAGATGTATGGCTACACCTTC.

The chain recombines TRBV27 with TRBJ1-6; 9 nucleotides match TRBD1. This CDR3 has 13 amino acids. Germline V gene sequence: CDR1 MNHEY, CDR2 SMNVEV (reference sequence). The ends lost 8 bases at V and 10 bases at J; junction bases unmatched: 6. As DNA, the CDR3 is TGTGCCAGCGGACAGGGGCACGTCTCACCCCTCCACTTT. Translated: CASGQGHVSPLHF.

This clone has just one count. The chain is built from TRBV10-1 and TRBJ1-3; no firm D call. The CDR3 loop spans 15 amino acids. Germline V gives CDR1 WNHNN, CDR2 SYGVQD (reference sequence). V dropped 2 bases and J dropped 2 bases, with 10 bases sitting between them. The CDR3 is CASSEEALPGNTIYF. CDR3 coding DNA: TGCGCCAGCAGTGAGGAAGCCCTGCCTGGAAACACCATATATTTT.

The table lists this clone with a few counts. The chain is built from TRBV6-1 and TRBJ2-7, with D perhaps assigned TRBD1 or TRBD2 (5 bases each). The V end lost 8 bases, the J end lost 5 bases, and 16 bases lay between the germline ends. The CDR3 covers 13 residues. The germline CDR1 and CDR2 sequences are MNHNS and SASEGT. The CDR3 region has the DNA TGTGCCAGCCTGCGAGGGGAATGGGACGAGCAGTACTTC. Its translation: CASLRGEWDEQYF.

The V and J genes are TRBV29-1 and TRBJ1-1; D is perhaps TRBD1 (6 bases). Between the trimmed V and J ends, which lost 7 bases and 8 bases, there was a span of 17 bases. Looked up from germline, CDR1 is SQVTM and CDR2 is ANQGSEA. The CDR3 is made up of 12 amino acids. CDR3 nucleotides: TGCAGCGGAACAGGGCAGGGCCCAGAAGCTTTCTTT. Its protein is CSGTGQGPEAFF.

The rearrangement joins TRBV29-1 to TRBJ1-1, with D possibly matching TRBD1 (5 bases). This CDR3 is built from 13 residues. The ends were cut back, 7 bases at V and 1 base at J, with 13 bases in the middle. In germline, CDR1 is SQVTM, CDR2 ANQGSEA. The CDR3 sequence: CSADRLSNTEAFF. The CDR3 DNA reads TGCAGCGCCGACAGACTATCGAACACTGAAGCTTTCTTT.

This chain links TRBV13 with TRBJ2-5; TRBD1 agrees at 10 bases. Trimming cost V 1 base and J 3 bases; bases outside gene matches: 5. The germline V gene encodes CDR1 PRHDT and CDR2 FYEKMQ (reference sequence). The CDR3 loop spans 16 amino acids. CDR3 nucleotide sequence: TGTGCCAGCAGCTTAGTTGGGACAGGGGCCAAAGAGACCCAGTACTTC. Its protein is CASSLVGTGAKETQYF.

CDR3 DNA sequence: TGTGCCAGCAGCGTCGGGACTAGCGGGGGATTTGAGCAGTACTTC. Its translation is CASSVGTSGGFEQYF. V usage is TRBV9 and J usage is TRBJ2-7, with TRBD2 matching 14 bases. The V and J ends lost 2 bases and 7 bases, in that order; junction bases with no gene match: 5. There are 15 residues in the CDR3. Germline V gives CDR1 SGDLS, CDR2 YYNGEE.

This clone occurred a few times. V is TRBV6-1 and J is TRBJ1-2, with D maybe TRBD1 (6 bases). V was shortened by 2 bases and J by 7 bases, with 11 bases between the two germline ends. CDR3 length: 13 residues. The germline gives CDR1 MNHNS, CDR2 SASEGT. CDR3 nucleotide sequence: TGTGCCAGCAGTGAAACAGGGCCGGCTGGCTACACCTTC. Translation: CASSETGPAGYTF.

CDR3 in DNA: TGTGCCAGTAAGGCCGCCATGAACACTGAAGCTTTCTTT. This translates into CASKAAMNTEAFF. The chain employs TRBV19 and TRBJ1-1; D not certain. Germline V CDR1 and CDR2: LNHDA, SQIVND (reference sequence). The CDR3 is made up of 13 amino acids. Trimming took 7 bases from V and 0 from J, leaving 9 bases between them.